This passage covers 22 T cell receptor beta chains from one sample sequenced in a study of early T cells in non-severe SARS-CoV-2 infection. MiXCR, run by TCRdb on the 5' RACE reads, gives a single entry per CDR3 protein. The sample records approximately 45,000 distinct CDR3 sequences, around 6.9% being singletons. Sequencing used whole blood. These TCRs come from an adult who was a healthcare worker with PCR-confirmed SARS-CoV-2 infection or an uninfected control (not recorded which).

This clonotype was detected only a few times. The chain combines TRBV5-1 with TRBJ1-1; D is undetermined. Germline V gene lookup returns CDR1 SGHRS and CDR2 YFSETQ. V lost 4 bases and J lost 2, with 18 bases in between. The length of the CDR3 is 16 residues. CDR3 bases: TGCGCCAGCAGCCCCGGTGTGACGCCGGGAAACACTGAAGCTTTCTTT. It yields the protein CASSPGVTPGNTEAFF.

This clonotype was counted at least ten times. This chain joins TRBV7-9 and TRBJ1-5, with 11 bases lining up with TRBD1. Germline lookup yields CDR1 SEHNR and CDR2 FQNEAQ (reference sequence). This CDR3 has 14 amino acids. The J segment lost 5 bases and the V segment lost 5 bases, leaving 2 bases of the junction unmatched. The DNA of the CDR3 is TGTGCCAGCAGCAGGACAGGGGGCGATCAGCCCCAGCATTTT. This sequence encodes CASSRTGGDQPQHF.

This clonotype was seen repeatedly, ten times or more. The genes are TRBV2 and TRBJ1-1; D gene unclear. The CDR3 loop spans 11 amino acids. Germline V gene data show CDR1 as SNHLY and CDR2 as FYNNEI. V was trimmed by 6 bases and J by 6 bases, leaving 8 bases between them. CDR3 in amino acids: CASRGRPEAFF. Here the CDR3 DNA reads TGTGCCAGCAGGGGTAGGCCTGAAGCTTTCTTT.

This clonotype was seen a handful of times. V and J are TRBV9 and TRBJ1-2; no clear D. Germline V gene lookup returns CDR1 SGDLS and CDR2 YYNGEE. The CDR3 is 14 amino acids. The ends were cut back, 3 bases at V and 13 bases at J, with 22 bases in the middle. CDR3 bases: TGTGCCAGCAGCGAAAATGAACGCCAAACCGCCTCCACCTTC. Residues: CASSENERQTASTF.

This clonotype has only a few counts. The genes are TRBV7-2 and TRBJ2-6; D not resolved. CDR1 is SGHTA and CDR2 is FQGNSA in the germline V gene. The CDR3 spans 16 residues. Trimming cost V 1 base and J 0 bases, with 7 bases left between them. CDR3 in DNA: TGTGCCAGCAGCTTAGGGCTAAACTCTGGGGCCAACGTCCTGACTTTC. Translation gives CASSLGLNSGANVLTF.

A few counts support this clonotype. V gene TRBV6-2 or TRBV6-3 combines with J gene TRBJ2-2; no definite D call. This CDR3 contains 18 residues. Germline CDR1 MNHEY, CDR2 SVGEGT. V gave up 0 bases and J gave up 0 bases, with 14 bases separating them. In DNA, the CDR3 is TGTGCCAGCAGTTACTCGAAAACTGTCGGCGCGAACACCGGGGAGCTGTTTTTT. Translating it yields CASSYSKTVGANTGELFF.

This chain uses TRBV12-3 or TRBV12-4 with TRBJ2-7, with 7 bases fitting TRBD1. The J segment lost 4 bases and the V segment lost 5 bases, leaving 8 bases of the junction unmatched. There are 14 residues in the CDR3. DNA of the CDR3: TGTGCCAGCAGTAATACAGGGGCCGGTTACGAGCAGTACTTC. As protein: CASSNTGAGYEQYF.

This clonotype was picked up a small number of times. The rearrangement joins TRBV18 to TRBJ2-7; a weak D match, TRBD1 (5 bases). The V gene lost 5 bases and the J gene lost 6 bases, with 17 bases spanning the gap. The CDR3 has 14 amino acids. Germline V CDR1 and CDR2: KGHSH, LQKENI. The CDR3 DNA reads as TGTGCCAGCTCATCCCAGGGTGAGCGAAGCGAGCAGTACTTC. Protein sequence: CASSSQGERSEQYF.

This clonotype has only a few counts. The J gene is TRBJ2-2, the V gene TRBV6-5; unclear D gene. This CDR3 is 14 amino acids long. Trimming took off 5 bases at V and 2 bases at J, with 9 bases between the two ends. The germline V gene encodes CDR1 MNHEY and CDR2 SVGAGI. CDR3 protein: CASSDTGNTGELFF. The CDR3 bases are TGTGCCAGCAGTGATACGGGTAACACCGGGGAGCTGTTTTTT.

This clonotype has at least ten counts. The chain recombines TRBV5-4 with TRBJ2-7, with 9 bases that match TRBD1. The CDR3 loop spans 14 amino acids. After removal of 4 bases from V and 7 bases from J, the junction contained 9 bases not matched to a gene. Germline values: CDR1 SGHNT, CDR2 YYREEE (reference sequence). The CDR3 loop is CASSPRQGVGEQYF. The CDR3 DNA sequence: TGTGCCAGCAGCCCAAGACAGGGGGTGGGTGAGCAGTACTTC.

The rearrangement joins TRBV14 to TRBJ1-1; no reliable D call. V dropped 0 bases and J dropped 7 bases, with 9 bases sitting between them. CDR1 SGHDN and CDR2 FVKESK come from the germline V gene. This CDR3 region has 13 residues. CDR3 DNA sequence: TGTGCCAGCAGCCAAGATCTTGGGCTTGAAGCTTTCTTT. Protein sequence: CASSQDLGLEAFF.

This clonotype was observed at least ten times. This sequence joins TRBV6-6 and TRBJ1-2; 9 bases are a match to TRBD1. This CDR3 comprises 15 residues. V lost 4 bases to trimming and J lost 4 bases; unmatched junction nucleotides: 7. From germline, CDR1 is MNHNY and CDR2 SVGAGI (reference sequence). The CDR3 protein is CASSWGQGGIYGYTF. The CDR3 DNA reads TGTGCCAGCAGTTGGGGACAGGGAGGGATCTATGGCTACACCTTC.

This clonotype occurred a few times. The J gene is TRBJ2-5, the V gene TRBV13; 12 nucleotides agree with TRBD2. Germline loops: CDR1 PRHDT, CDR2 FYEKMQ (reference sequence). Unmatched junction bases numbered 6, after V lost 5 bases and J lost 5 bases. The CDR3 length is 15 residues. This chain's CDR3 is CASSTRLAGEETQYF. CDR3 coding DNA: TGTGCCAGCAGCACCCGACTAGCGGGGGAGGAGACCCAGTACTTC.

At least ten counts were recorded for this clonotype. J is TRBJ1-6 and V is TRBV20-1; D unresolved. Germline CDR1 reads DFQATT; CDR2 reads SNEGSKA (reference sequence). The CDR3 is made up of 14 amino acids. V shed 0 bases and J shed 7 bases, with 10 bases lying between them. This CDR3 reads CSARDEFANSPLHF. The CDR3, as DNA: TGCAGTGCTAGAGATGAATTTGCGAATTCACCCCTCCACTTT.

In this sample, this clonotype turned up many times. V and J are TRBV20-1 and TRBJ2-2; 10 bases are shared with TRBD2. Germline CDR1 DFQATT, CDR2 SNEGSKA (reference sequence). This CDR3 is built from 16 residues. Trimming took 0 bases from V and 7 from J; bases not matched to a gene: 8. CDR3 in amino acids: CSARDSSGRAFGELFF. CDR3 sequence (DNA): TGCAGTGCTAGAGATAGCAGCGGGAGGGCCTTCGGGGAGCTGTTTTTT.

This clonotype was detected ten times or more. The J gene is TRBJ1-2, the V gene TRBV6-5; 8 nucleotides match TRBD1. The CDR3 has 14 amino acids. Germline CDR1 reads MNHEY; CDR2 reads SVGAGI. J was trimmed by 3 bases and V by 6 bases; bases with no gene match: 6. Here the CDR3 reads CASRGTGAYYGYTF. Written as DNA, the CDR3 is TGTGCCAGCAGAGGGACAGGAGCCTACTATGGCTACACCTTC.

This clonotype was detected many times. The chain carries TRBV3-1 and TRBJ2-2; D is possibly TRBD1 (5 bases). Trimming took off 6 bases at V and 1 base at J, with 15 bases between the two ends. The germline gives CDR1 LGHDT, CDR2 YNNKEL (reference sequence). This CDR3 contains 16 residues. The DNA of the CDR3 is TGTGCCAGCAGACCCCCTTTGGGGCGGAACACCGGGGAGCTGTTTTTT. This encodes CASRPPLGRNTGELFF.

This clonotype is termed medium-sized. The chain employs TRBV6-2 or TRBV6-3 and TRBJ2-2, with TRBD2 matching over 7 bases. This CDR3 is built from 14 residues. V shed 8 bases, J shed 4 bases, and the junction held 7 bases outside the gene matches. Germline assignment: CDR1 MNHEY and CDR2 SVGEGT. CDR3 coding DNA: TGTGCCAGCCACGTCTTAGCGGGCACCGGGGAGCTGTTTTTT. The encoded protein is CASHVLAGTGELFF.

This clonotype was observed many times. The chain employs TRBV2 and TRBJ2-1, with TRBD2 matching over 8 bases. This CDR3 has 16 residues. V shed 7 bases, J shed 0 bases, and the junction held 8 bases outside the gene matches. Germline values: CDR1 SNHLY, CDR2 FYNNEI. DNA for the CDR3: TGTGCCAGCACCCCACGGGGGGGGAGCTCCTACAATGAGCAGTTCTTC. Protein product: CASTPRGGSSYNEQFF.

This clonotype has at least ten counts. The CDR3 spells CASSSLDSLNTEAFF. The CDR3 bases are TGTGCCAGCAGCTCTCTGGACAGTTTGAACACTGAAGCTTTCTTT. V gene TRBV7-6 combines with J gene TRBJ1-1; TRBD1 might be the D (6 bases). This CDR3 contains 15 residues. Trimming left V 4 bases short and J 0 bases short, with 12 bases between. Germline V gene lookup returns CDR1 SGHVS and CDR2 FNYEAQ.

This clonotype was recorded at least ten times. The chain couples TRBV5-1 to TRBJ2-5; D call uncertain. CDR3 size: 13 residues. Deletions cut 4 bases from V and 7 bases from J, with 14 bases between. CDR1 and CDR2 (germline): SGHRS, YFSETQ. The CDR3 here is CASSPSDGGTQYF. As DNA, the CDR3 is TGCGCCAGCAGCCCGTCGGACGGTGGGACCCAGTACTTC.

This clonotype was observed a handful of times. V gene TRBV15 combines with J gene TRBJ2-3; 7 nucleotides line up with TRBD1. CDR1 is LNHNV, CDR2 YYDKDF, per germline (reference sequence). CDR3 length: 14 residues. Trimming removed 4 bases from V and 2 bases from J; junction bases left unmatched: 3. The CDR3 DNA reads TGTGCCACCAGCACTGACAGGGCCACAGATACGCAGTATTTT. Its protein is CATSTDRATDTQYF.